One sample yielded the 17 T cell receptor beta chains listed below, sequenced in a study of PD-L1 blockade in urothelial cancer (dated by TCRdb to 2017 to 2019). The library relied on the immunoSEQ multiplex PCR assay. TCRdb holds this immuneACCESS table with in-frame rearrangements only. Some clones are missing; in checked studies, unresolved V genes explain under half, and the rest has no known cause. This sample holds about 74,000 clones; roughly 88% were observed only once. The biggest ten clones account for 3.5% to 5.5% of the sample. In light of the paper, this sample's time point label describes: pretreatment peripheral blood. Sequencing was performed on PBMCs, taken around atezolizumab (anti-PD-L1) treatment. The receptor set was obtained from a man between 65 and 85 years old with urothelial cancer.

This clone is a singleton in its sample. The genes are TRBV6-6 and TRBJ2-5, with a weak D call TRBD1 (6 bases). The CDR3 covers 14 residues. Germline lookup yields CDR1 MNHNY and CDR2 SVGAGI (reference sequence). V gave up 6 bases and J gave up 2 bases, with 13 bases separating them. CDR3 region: CASRYGQNQETQYF. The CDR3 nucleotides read TGTGCCAGCAGATACGGACAGAATCAAGAGACCCAGTACTTC.

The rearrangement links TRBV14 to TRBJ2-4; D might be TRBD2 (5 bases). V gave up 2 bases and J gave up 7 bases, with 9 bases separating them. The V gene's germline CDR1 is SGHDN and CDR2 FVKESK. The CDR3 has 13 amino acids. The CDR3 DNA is TGTGCCAGCAGCCAATTACTAGGGAACATTCAGTACTTC. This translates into CASSQLLGNIQYF.

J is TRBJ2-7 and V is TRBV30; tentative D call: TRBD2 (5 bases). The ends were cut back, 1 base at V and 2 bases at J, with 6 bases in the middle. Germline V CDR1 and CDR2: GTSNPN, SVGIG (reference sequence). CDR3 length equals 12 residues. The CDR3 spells CAWSGGAYEQYF. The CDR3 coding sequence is TGTGCCTGGAGTGGGGGAGCCTACGAGCAGTACTTC.

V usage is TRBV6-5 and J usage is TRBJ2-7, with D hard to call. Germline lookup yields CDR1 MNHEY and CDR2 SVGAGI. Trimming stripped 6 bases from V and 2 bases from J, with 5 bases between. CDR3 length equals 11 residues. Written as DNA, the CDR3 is TGTGCCAGCAGCTTTACCTACGAGCAGTACTTC. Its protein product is CASSFTYEQYF.

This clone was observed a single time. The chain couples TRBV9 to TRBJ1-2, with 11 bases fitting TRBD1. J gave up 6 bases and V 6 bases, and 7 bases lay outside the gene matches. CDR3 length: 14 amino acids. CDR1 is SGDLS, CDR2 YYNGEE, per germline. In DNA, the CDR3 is TGTGCCAGCAACCGAGGGGACAGGGGGAATGGCTACACCTTC. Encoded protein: CASNRGDRGNGYTF.

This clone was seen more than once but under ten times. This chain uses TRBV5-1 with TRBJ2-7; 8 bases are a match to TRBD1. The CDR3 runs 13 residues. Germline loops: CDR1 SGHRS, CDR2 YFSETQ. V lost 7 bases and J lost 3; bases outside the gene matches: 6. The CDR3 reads CASSATGDYEQYF. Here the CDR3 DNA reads TGCGCCAGCTCCGCGACAGGGGACTACGAGCAGTACTTC.

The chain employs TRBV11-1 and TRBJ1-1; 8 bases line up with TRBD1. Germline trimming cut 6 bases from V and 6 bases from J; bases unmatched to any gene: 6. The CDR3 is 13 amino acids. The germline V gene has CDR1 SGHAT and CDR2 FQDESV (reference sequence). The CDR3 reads CASRLTGVAEAFF. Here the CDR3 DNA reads TGTGCCAGCAGGTTGACAGGGGTCGCTGAAGCTTTCTTT.

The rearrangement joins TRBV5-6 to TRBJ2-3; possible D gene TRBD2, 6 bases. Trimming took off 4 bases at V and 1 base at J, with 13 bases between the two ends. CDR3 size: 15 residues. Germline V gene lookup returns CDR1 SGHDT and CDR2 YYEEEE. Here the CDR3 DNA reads TGTGCCAGCAGCCTGGCTTCTAGCGGCACAGATACGCAGTATTTT. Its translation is CASSLASSGTDTQYF.

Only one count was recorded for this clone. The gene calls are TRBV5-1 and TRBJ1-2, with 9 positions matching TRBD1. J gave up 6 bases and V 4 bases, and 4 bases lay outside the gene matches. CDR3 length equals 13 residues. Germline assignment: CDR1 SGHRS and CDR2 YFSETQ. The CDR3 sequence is CASSPGQGNGYTF. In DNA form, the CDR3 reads TGCGCCAGCAGCCCTGGACAGGGGAATGGCTACACCTTC.

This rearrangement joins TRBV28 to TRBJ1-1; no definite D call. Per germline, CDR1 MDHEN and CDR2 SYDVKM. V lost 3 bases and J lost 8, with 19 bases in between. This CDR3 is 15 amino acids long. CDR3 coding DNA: TGTGCCAGCAGTTTGTCTACTCGACATTTTGCGGAAGCTTTCTTT. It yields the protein CASSLSTRHFAEAFF.

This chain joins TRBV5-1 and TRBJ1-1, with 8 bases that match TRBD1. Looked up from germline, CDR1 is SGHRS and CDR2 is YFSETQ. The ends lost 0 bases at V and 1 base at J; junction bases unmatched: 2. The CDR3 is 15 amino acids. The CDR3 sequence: CASSLVGTGNTEAFF. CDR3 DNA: TGCGCCAGCAGCTTGGTTGGGACAGGGAACACTGAAGCTTTCTTT.

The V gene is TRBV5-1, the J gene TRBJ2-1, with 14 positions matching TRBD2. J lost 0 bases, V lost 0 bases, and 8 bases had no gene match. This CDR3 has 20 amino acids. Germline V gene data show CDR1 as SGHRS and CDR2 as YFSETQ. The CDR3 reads CASSLVGLAGARYSYNEQFF. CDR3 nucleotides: TGCGCCAGCAGCTTGGTGGGACTAGCGGGAGCCCGGTACTCCTACAATGAGCAGTTCTTC.

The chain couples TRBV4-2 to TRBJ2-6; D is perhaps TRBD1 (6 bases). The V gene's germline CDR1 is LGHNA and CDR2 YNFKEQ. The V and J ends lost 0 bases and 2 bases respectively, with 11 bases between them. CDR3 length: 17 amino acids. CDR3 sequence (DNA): TGTGCCAGCAGCCAAGATCAGTCAGGGGCTGGGGCCAACGTCCTGACTTTC. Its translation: CASSQDQSGAGANVLTF.

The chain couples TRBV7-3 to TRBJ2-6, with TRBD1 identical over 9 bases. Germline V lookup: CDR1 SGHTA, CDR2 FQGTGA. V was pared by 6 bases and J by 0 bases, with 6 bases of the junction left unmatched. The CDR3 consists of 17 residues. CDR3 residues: CASSPGQGSSGANVLTF. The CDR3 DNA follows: TGTGCCAGCAGTCCGGGACAGGGTAGCTCTGGGGCCAACGTCCTGACTTTC.

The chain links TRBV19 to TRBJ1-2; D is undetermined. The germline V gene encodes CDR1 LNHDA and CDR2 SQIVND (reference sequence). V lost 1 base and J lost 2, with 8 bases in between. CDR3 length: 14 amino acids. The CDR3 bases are TGTGCCAGTAGTATAGGTTCCGGGAACTATGGCTACACCTTC. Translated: CASSIGSGNYGYTF. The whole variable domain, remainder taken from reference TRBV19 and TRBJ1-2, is DGGITQSPKYLFRKEGQNVTLSCEQNLNHDAMYWYRQDPGQGLRLIYYSQIVNDFQKGDIAEGYSVSREKKESFPLTVTSAQKNPTAFYLCASSIGSGNYGYTFGSGTRLTVV.

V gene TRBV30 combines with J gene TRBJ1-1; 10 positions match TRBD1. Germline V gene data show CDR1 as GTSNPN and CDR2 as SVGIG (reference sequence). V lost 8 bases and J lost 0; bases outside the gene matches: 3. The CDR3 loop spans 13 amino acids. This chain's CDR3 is CAGDRGLNTEAFF. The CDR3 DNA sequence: TGTGCCGGAGACAGGGGGCTGAACACTGAAGCTTTCTTT. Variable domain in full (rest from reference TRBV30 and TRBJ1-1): SQTIHQWPATLVQPVGSPLSLECTVEGTSNPNLYWYRQAAGRGLQLLFYSVGIGQISSEVPQNLSASRPQDRQFILSSKKLLLSDSGFYLCAGDRGLNTEAFFGQGTRLTVV.

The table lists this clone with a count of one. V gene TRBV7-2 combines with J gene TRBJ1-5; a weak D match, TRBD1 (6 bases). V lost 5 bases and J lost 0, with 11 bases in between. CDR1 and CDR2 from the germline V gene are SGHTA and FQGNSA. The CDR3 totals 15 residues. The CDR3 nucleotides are TGTGCCAGCAGCCGGACAGCTTATAGCAATCAGCCCCAGCATTTT. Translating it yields CASSRTAYSNQPQHF.